A single sample gave rise to the 17 T cell receptor beta chains below, sequenced in a study of T cells after yellow fever vaccination. TCRdb processed the 5' RACE reads anew with MiXCR; each CDR3 protein has one entry. The sample carries some 170,000 distinct CDR3 sequences, over 7% recorded once. Specimen: CD8+ T cells sorted from PBMCs, collected 45 days after the yellow fever booster vaccination. Receptors were obtained from a man younger than 35 who received the YFV17D yellow fever vaccine.

This clonotype has just a few counts. This sequence joins TRBV4-3 and TRBJ2-1; D remains ambiguous. V was shortened by 1 base and J by 6 bases, with 10 bases between the two germline ends. Germline CDR1 and CDR2: LGHNA and YSLEER. The CDR3 consists of 14 residues. CDR3 nucleotides: TGCGCCAGCAGCCAAGCCCCGCTGGGCAATGAGCAGTTCTTC. Protein: CASSQAPLGNEQFF.

In its sample, this clonotype was seen many times. The CDR3 reads CASSFLGPGGEKLFF. The CDR3 nucleotides read TGTGCCAGCAGCTTCCTGGGACCCGGGGGTGAAAAACTGTTTTTT. The gene calls are TRBV7-9 and TRBJ1-4; D possibly corresponds to TRBD1 (5 bases). From germline, CDR1 is SEHNR and CDR2 FQNEAQ (reference sequence). This CDR3 has 15 amino acids. V lost 3 bases and J lost 7, with 15 bases in between.

On this clonotype itself: Compared with germline, one end of the junction differs, possibly owing to a read error. This chain links TRBV7-9 with TRBJ2-7, with a tentative D call TRBD1 (5 bases). The tail of the sequence fits TRBJ2-1 better, so the J call may be wrong. In germline, CDR1 is SEHNR, CDR2 FQNEAQ (reference sequence). This CDR3 comprises 14 residues. The CDR3 bases are TGTGCCTGCAGGGCCCCAGCGTGGGTCGGCGAGCAGTTCTTC. Protein product: CACRAPAWVGEQFF.

The J gene is TRBJ2-1, the V gene TRBV5-1; 12 bases align to TRBD1. This CDR3 comprises 15 residues. CDR1 is SGHRS, CDR2 YFSETQ, per germline. Trimming cost V 2 bases and J 8 bases; bases outside gene matches: 5. In nucleotides, the CDR3 is TGCGCCAGCAGCTTTGGGGACAGGGGGCTGGATGAGCAGTTCTTC. Translation: CASSFGDRGLDEQFF.

This clonotype has a handful of counts. This chain links TRBV7-9 with TRBJ2-1, with 9 bases aligning to TRBD2. Germline V gives CDR1 SEHNR, CDR2 FQNEAQ (reference sequence). The V segment lost 6 bases and the J segment 8 bases; nucleotides outside the gene matches: 5. The CDR3 consists of 13 residues. The CDR3 DNA reads as TGTGCCAGCAGACCGACTAGCGGTTATGAGCAGTTCTTC. Translating gives CASRPTSGYEQFF.

This chain connects TRBV20-1 to TRBJ2-1; possible D gene TRBD2, 6 bases. Germline V gene sequence: CDR1 DFQATT, CDR2 SNEGSKA (reference sequence). This CDR3 region has 14 residues. Deletions cut 3 bases from V and 4 bases from J, with 13 bases between. CDR3 residues: CSASGGKKYNEQFF. CDR3 nucleotide sequence: TGCAGTGCTAGCGGGGGTAAAAAATACAATGAGCAGTTCTTC.

The sample holds a few counts of this clonotype. This chain connects TRBV19 to TRBJ2-3; 11 positions agree with TRBD2. Germline V gene sequence: CDR1 LNHDA, CDR2 SQIVND (reference sequence). The J segment lost 0 bases and the V segment lost 5 bases, leaving 7 bases of the junction unmatched. The CDR3 extends over 17 amino acids. The CDR3 coding sequence is TGTGCCAGTAGTTCTCTGACTAGCGGGACTAGCACAGATACGCAGTATTTT. This translates into CASSSLTSGTSTDTQYF.

This clonotype occurred a few times. The chain couples TRBV3-1 to TRBJ2-1; TRBD2 might be the D (5 bases). Trimming cost V 7 bases and J 3 bases, with 19 bases left between them. CDR1 is LGHDT and CDR2 is YNNKEL in the germline V gene (reference sequence). CDR3 length: 16 residues. The CDR3 DNA sequence: TGTGCCAGCACCGAAGCCCGGGGTACCCTCTACAATGAGCAGTTCTTC. It yields the protein CASTEARGTLYNEQFF.

V usage is TRBV4-1 and J usage is TRBJ2-7, with D possibly TRBD2 on 6 matching bases. V gave up 4 bases and J gave up 4 bases, with 11 bases separating them. CDR3 length: 13 amino acids. The germline V gene encodes CDR1 MGHRA and CDR2 YSYEKL. CDR3 loop: CASSPRGGYEQYF. CDR3 in DNA: TGCGCCAGCAGCCCCCGAGGAGGGTACGAGCAGTACTTC.

The rearrangement links TRBV20-1 to TRBJ2-7, with D possibly matching TRBD2 (6 bases). CDR1 is DFQATT, CDR2 SNEGSKA, per germline (reference sequence). The CDR3 covers 15 residues. V shed 1 base and J shed 0 bases, with 13 bases lying between them. The chain's CDR3 is CSARAAGRSSYEQYV. CDR3 nucleotides: TGCAGTGCTAGAGCCGCGGGGAGGAGCTCCTACGAGCAGTACGTC.

This clonotype was observed a few times. The rearrangement uses TRBV4-2 and TRBJ2-3; D ambiguous. This CDR3 is built from 15 residues. Per the germline V gene, CDR1 is LGHNA and CDR2 is YNFKEQ. Between the trimmed V and J ends, which lost 4 bases and 4 bases, there was a span of 15 bases. The CDR3 protein is CASSPGGPSADTQYF. The CDR3 DNA follows: TGTGCCAGCAGCCCGGGTGGGCCTTCCGCAGATACGCAGTATTTT.

The V gene is TRBV5-1, the J gene TRBJ1-2; D may be TRBD1 (5 bases). This CDR3 contains 15 residues. Trimming stripped 1 base from V and 0 bases from J, with 10 bases between. Germline CDR1 is SGHRS and CDR2 is YFSETQ. The CDR3: CASSLLGGANYGYTF. In DNA, the CDR3 is TGCGCCAGCAGCTTGCTCGGGGGTGCTAACTATGGCTACACCTTC.

This clonotype was detected a few times. This chain joins TRBV4-2 and TRBJ2-3, with 7 bases lining up with TRBD1. Germline values: CDR1 LGHNA, CDR2 YNFKEQ. The ends lost 2 bases at V and 2 bases at J; junction bases unmatched: 10. This CDR3 contains 17 residues. The chain's CDR3 is CASSQTGASFLTDTQYF. The CDR3 DNA sequence: TGTGCCAGCAGCCAAACAGGGGCGTCTTTCCTCACAGATACGCAGTATTTT.

This clonotype has ten or more counts. The chain carries TRBV7-9 and TRBJ1-5; D ambiguous. V dropped 4 bases and J dropped 4 bases, with 17 bases sitting between them. The CDR3 loop spans 16 amino acids. Germline assignment: CDR1 SEHNR and CDR2 FQNEAQ (reference sequence). Here the CDR3 reads CASSSNRAQRNQPQHF. CDR3 nucleotides: TGTGCCAGCAGCTCGAACCGGGCCCAACGAAATCAGCCCCAGCATTTT.

This clonotype has ten or more counts. The gene calls are TRBV7-6 and TRBJ2-2; a weak D match, TRBD1 (6 bases). In germline, CDR1 is SGHVS, CDR2 FNYEAQ. Trimming cost V 4 bases and J 0 bases, with 9 bases left between them. The length of the CDR3 is 15 residues. CDR3 amino acids: CASSWTAANTGELFF. CDR3 sequence (DNA): TGTGCCAGCAGCTGGACAGCCGCGAACACCGGGGAGCTGTTTTTT.

The genes are TRBV12-3 or TRBV12-4 and TRBJ1-1, with a tentative D call TRBD1 (6 bases). V dropped 6 bases and J dropped 5 bases, with 13 bases sitting between them. This CDR3 spans 13 amino acids. CDR3 bases: TGTGCCAGCAGACCAGGGGACCGAACTGAAGCTTTCTTT. As protein: CASRPGDRTEAFF.

V is TRBV4-3 and J is TRBJ2-1, with TRBD2 matching 7 bases. The length of the CDR3 is 14 residues. Germline CDR1 and CDR2: LGHNA and YSLEER. With 4 bases clipped from V and 10 bases from J, the junction kept 10 bases outside the gene matches. The CDR3, as DNA: TGCGCCAGCAGCCTGCACCTAGCGGCCCCGGAGCAGTTCTTC. It specifies CASSLHLAAPEQFF.